The sample holds one count of the clone carrying this T cell receptor (beta chain). Libraries were prepared by immunoSEQ multiplex PCR; TCRdb keeps only in-frame clonotypes and omits some of them. The sample contains 100,000 or so clones, under 80% of which appear only once. Germline loops: CDR1 LGHNT, CDR2 FRNRAP. This CDR3 region has 13 residues. V was cut by 1 base and J by 5 bases, with 6 bases left in between. This record comes from a study of blood T cell repertoires in COVID-19. At the level of the study: T cells, B-cell-depleted T cells, or PBMCs provided the cDNA or gDNA that served as material.

This clonotype originated in a woman aged 65 to 85 with acute or convalescent COVID-19. Specimen: peripheral blood. The chain recombines TRBV12-5 with TRBJ1-5; D uncertain. This chain's CDR3 is CASGLAPDQPQHF. The CDR3 DNA is TGTGCTAGTGGTTTGGCCCCTGATCAGCCCCAGCATTTT.